This entry describes one TCR beta chain. Its specific antigen is unknown. Base qualities were left out, and no much larger clone turns up one base away. The source of the sample is a study of blood T cell repertoires in COVID-19 (dated by TCRdb to about 2020). As for the study more broadly: Collaborator samples came from the United States, Italy and Spain and covered acute and convalescent phases of COVID-19. The material from the prospective study consisted of cDNA or gDNA derived from T cells, B-cell-depleted T cells, or PBMCs. The dataset comprised deeply sampled blood TCRbeta repertoires from subjects exposed to, actively infected with, or recovered from COVID-19. A freely available public database, intended as a resource for researchers studying the immune response to SARS-CoV-2, is where the repertoires were released. Samples came from the ongoing ImmuneRACE study (first 160 participants) plus 1,254 subjects from 6 global collaborators. Nearly every sample came with metadata listing a de-identified subject ID, COVID-19 status, age in years and sex. Where available, HLA class I and class II types were taken from metadata supplied by the sample provider and were not determined by assay-based typing. Study-wide conclusions, independent of this receptor: Clinical and demographic metadata were provided uncurated, with the amount varying by source and participant.

Samples from volunteer blood donors who had recovered from COVID-19 were contributed by a second Seattle source. Collaborating institutions collected whole blood in K2EDTA tubes following their own protocols. For TCRbeta analysis, collaborators shipped samples in one of three forms: frozen whole blood, isolated PBMCs, or DNA extracted from either of those sample types. The CDR1 and CDR2 encoded by the germline V gene are SQVTM and ANQGSEA. V is pruned by 5 bases and J by 9 bases, leaving 5 bases of the junction without a gene match. The cysteine opens and the phenylalanine closes a CDR3 of 12 amino acids. Only the CDR3 region is kept as DNA, spanning 36 bases read in frame from base 1. The immunoSEQ Assay, a bias-controlled multiplex PCR, was used to amplify TCRbeta CDR3 regions from genomic DNA. The authors' analysis ran thus. Within the assay, amplification of reference gene primers was used to estimate how many nucleated cells each sample contained. To quantify the absolute abundance of each unique TCRbeta CDR3 rearrangement, sequence reads were collapsed and filtered. Productive Simpson clonality was computed per sample as the square root of Simpson's diversity index over productive rearrangements. TCRdb re-hosts the immuneACCESS table, in-frame sequences only. Its copies lack some clones; in the studies checked, an unresolved V gene accounts for under half of them, and the cause for the rest is not known. V, J and clone size were drawn from that table, and D and trimming were deduced from the DNA. Within this sample are hundreds of thousands of clones, with about 90% of them counted one time only. Of the sample, under 3.5% is held by the ten largest clones.

The receptor chain draws on TRBV29-1 and TRBJ2-1; TRBD2 matches 9 bases in the middle. The specimen was peripheral blood. This clonotype was sampled from a woman under 30 who had recovered from COVID-19. The CDR3 reads CSVLAGEGEQFF. DNA sequence: TGCAGCGTTTTAGCGGGAGAAGGTGAGCAGTTCTTC.